Included here is one T cell receptor beta chain sequence, with context. A second PCR of roughly 6 to 12 cycles used a sample-barcoded 5' primer and a J-beta primer mix. TCRdb independently ran MiXCR on the 5' RACE reads; one entry per CDR3 protein. The sample holds about 1.6 million distinct CDR3 sequences, roughly 32% seen once. CDR1 SGHRS and CDR2 YFSETQ come from the germline V gene. V lost 0 bases to trimming and J lost 0 bases; unmatched junction nucleotides: 9. The CDR3 extends over 19 amino acids. The entry originates in a study of blood T cells in healthy people across ages. For every donor, a draw yielded approximately 9.9 milliliters of peripheral blood.

The sample consisted of blood. This receptor was obtained from a woman aged 25-40 years in good health. The V gene is TRBV5-1, the J gene TRBJ2-6; 7 bases fit TRBD2. The CDR3 region has the DNA TGCGCCAGCAGCTTGGTTCCTTGGGGAGGGCGCTCTGGGGCCAACGTCCTGACTTTC. This sequence encodes CASSLVPWGGRSGANVLTF.